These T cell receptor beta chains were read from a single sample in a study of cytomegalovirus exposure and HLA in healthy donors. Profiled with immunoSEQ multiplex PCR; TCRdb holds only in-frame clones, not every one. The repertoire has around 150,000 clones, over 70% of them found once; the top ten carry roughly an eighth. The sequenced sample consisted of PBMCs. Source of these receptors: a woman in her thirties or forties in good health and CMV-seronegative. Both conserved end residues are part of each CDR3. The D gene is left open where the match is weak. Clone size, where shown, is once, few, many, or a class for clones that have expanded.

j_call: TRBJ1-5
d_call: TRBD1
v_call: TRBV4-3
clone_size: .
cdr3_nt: TGCGCCAGCAGCCAAAATGCCAGGGGGGATCAGCCCCAGCATTTT
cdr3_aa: CASSQNARGDQPQHF

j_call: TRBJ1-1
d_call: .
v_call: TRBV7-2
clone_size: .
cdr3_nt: TGTGCCAGCAGCTTAGGGTGGCGGGGGGTGGAGGACACTGAAGCTTTCTTT
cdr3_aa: CASSLGWRGVEDTEAFF

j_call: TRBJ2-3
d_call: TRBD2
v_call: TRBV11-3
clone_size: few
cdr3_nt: TGTGCCAGCAGCCGGGGGGGCACAGATACGCAGTATTTT
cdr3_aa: CASSRGGTDTQYF

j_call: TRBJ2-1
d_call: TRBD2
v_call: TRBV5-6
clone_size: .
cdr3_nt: TGTGCCAGCAGGCCCTCGGGCGGGGGTCACCTCTTC
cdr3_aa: CASRPSGGGHLF

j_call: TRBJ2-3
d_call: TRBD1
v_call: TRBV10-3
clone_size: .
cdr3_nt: TGTGCCATCAGCTCCGGGACAGGGATGGATACGCAGTATTTT
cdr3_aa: CAISSGTGMDTQYF

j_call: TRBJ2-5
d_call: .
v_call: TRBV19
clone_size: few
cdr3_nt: TGTGCCAGTAGTATTCTTGAGGGCCGCCAAGAGACCCAGTACTTC
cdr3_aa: CASSILEGRQETQYF

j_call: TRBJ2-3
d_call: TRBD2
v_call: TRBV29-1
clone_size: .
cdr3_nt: TGCAGTGCGACTAGCGGGGAAACGCAGTATTTT
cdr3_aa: CSATSGETQYF

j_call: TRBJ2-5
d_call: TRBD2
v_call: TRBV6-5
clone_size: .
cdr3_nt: TGTGCCAGCAGGACTAGCGGACAAGAGACCCAGTACTTC
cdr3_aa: CASRTSGQETQYF

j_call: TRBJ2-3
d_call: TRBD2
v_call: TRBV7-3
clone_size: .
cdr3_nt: TGTGCCAGCAGCTTGGGACTAGCGGGAGGAGGAGATACGCAGTATTTT
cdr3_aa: CASSLGLAGGGDTQYF

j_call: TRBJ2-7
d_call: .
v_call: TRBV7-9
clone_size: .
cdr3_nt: TGTGCCAGCAGAAAAGACGGGGGAAAGCCCTACGAGCAGTACTTC
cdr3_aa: CASRKDGGKPYEQYF

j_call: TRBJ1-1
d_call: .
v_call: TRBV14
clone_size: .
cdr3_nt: TGTGCCAGCAGACTCAGGGTTTACACTGAAGCTTTCTTT
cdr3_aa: CASRLRVYTEAFF

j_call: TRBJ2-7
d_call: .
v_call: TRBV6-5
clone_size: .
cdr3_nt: TGTGCCAGCACCCCCCCGGGAGAGGCGGGGGAGCAGTACTTC
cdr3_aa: CASTPPGEAGEQYF

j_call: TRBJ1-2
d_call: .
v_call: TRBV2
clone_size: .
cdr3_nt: TGTGCCAGCAGTGCGGGGGGGGGCTACACCTTC
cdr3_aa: CASSAGGGYTF

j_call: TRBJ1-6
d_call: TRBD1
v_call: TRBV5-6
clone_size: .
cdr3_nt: TGTGCCAGCAGCTTGGGGGACAGACCCAATAATTCACCCCTCCACTTT
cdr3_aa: CASSLGDRPNNSPLHF

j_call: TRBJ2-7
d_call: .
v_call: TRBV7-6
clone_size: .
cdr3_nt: TGTGCCAGCAGCTCAGACGGGGTCGACGAGCAGTACTTC
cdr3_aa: CASSSDGVDEQYF

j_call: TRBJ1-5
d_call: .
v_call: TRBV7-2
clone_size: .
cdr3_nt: TGTGCCAGCAGCTCTAGGGGAGGGGGTGGGGAACAGCCCCAGCATTTT
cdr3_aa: CASSSRGGGGEQPQHF

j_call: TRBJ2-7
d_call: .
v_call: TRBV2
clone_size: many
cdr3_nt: TGTGCCAGCAATGGAGTAGGAGCGCCCGAGCAGTACTTC
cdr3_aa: CASNGVGAPEQYF

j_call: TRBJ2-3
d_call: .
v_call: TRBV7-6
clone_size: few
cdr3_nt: TGTGCCAGCAGCACGCGACAGGTCAGCACAGATACGCAGTATTTT
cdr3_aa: CASSTRQVSTDTQYF

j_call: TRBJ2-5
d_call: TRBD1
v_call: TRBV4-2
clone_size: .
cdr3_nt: TGTGCCAGCAGCCCAATACAGGGACAGGGGGTAGAGACCCAGTACTTC
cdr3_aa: CASSPIQGQGVETQYF

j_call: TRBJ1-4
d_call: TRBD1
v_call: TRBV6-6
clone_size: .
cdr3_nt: TGTGCCAGCACGAGGGGGCAGGAGGGTGAAAAACTGTTTTTT
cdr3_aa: CASTRGQEGEKLFF

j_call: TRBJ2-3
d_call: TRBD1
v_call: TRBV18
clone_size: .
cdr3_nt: TGTGCCAGCTCACCATGGGACAGATACACAGATACGCAGTATTTT
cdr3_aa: CASSPWDRYTDTQYF

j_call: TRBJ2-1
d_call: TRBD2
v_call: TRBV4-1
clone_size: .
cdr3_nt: TGCGCCAGCAGCCAAGGCCCACCACTTCTAGCGGGGGCATCCAATGAGCAGTTCTTC
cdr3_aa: CASSQGPPLLAGASNEQFF

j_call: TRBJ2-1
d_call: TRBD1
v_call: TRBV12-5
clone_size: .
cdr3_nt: TGTGCTAGTGATCCCGGAACAGGGGGCTCGTGGAATGAGCAGTTCTTC
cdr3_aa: CASDPGTGGSWNEQFF

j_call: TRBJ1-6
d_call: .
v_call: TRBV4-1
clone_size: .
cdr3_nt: TGCGCCAGCAGCCAAGACTCAACACGGAGGAATTCACCCCTCCACTTT
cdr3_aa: CASSQDSTRRNSPLHF

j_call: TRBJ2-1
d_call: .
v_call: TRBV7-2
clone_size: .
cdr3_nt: TGTGCCAGCAGCTTAGTAGCGCCCTGGAATGAGCAGTTCTTC
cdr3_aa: CASSLVAPWNEQFF

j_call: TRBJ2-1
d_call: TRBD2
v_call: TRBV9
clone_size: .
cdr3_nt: TGTGCCAGCAGCGTAGAACTAGCGGGAGGGGGCCGGTTCTTC
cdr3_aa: CASSVELAGGGRFF

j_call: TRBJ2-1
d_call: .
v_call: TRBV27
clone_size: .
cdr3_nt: TGTGCCAGCAGTTCTGGGAGCATCCCAAGCTCCTACAATGAGCAGTTCTTC
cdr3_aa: CASSSGSIPSSYNEQFF

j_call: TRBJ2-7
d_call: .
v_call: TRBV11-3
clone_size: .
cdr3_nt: TGTGCCAGCAGCGCGGGTCCCTCCTACGAGCAGTACTTC
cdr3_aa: CASSAGPSYEQYF